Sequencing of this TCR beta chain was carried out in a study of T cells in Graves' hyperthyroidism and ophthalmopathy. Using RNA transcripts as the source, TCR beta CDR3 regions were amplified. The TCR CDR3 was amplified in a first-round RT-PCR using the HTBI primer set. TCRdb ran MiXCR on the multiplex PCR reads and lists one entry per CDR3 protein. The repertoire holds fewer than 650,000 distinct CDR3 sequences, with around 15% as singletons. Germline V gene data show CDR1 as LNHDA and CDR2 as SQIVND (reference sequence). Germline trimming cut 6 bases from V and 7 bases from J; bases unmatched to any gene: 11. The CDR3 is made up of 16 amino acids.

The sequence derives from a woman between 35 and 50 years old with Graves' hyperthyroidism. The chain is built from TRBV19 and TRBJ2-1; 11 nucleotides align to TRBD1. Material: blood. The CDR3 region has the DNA TGTGCCAGTAGCCAAACGTGGACAGGGGGCTTGAATGAGCAGTTCTTC. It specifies CASSQTWTGGLNEQFF.